The 6 T cell receptor beta chains below come from one sample, sequenced in a study of beta chain features in type 1 diabetes. The investigators reverse transcribed all of the isolated RNA, so they sequenced expressed TCRB transcripts. Measured with immunoSEQ multiplex PCR; TCRdb has only the in-frame clones, and not every one. The sample records approximately 150,000 clones, less than 11% being singletons. Material: naive CD4+ T cells from blood. Source of these receptors: a man aged 18 to 29 in good health.

This chain uses TRBV11-2 with TRBJ1-5; tentative D call: TRBD1 (6 bases). Germline CDR1 is SGHAT and CDR2 is FQNNGV. V dropped 3 bases and J dropped 3 bases, with 12 bases sitting between them. The CDR3 has 15 amino acids. The CDR3: CASSLGHSLNQPQHF. The CDR3 DNA sequence: TGTGCCAGCAGCTTGGGACATTCCCTCAATCAGCCCCAGCATTTT.

The chain couples TRBV6-1 to TRBJ1-6, with a weak D call TRBD1 (6 bases). CDR3 length: 13 residues. The V end lost 3 bases, the J end lost 9 bases, and 9 bases lay between the germline ends. Germline CDR1 is MNHNS and CDR2 is SASEGT. In DNA, the CDR3 is TGTGCCAGCAGTGAGAGGGGGTCTTCACCCCTCCACTTT. It codes for CASSERGSSPLHF.

The chain links TRBV5-4 to TRBJ1-5, with D hard to call. CDR3 length equals 16 residues. Trimming took 0 bases from V and 0 from J, leaving 10 bases between them. In germline, CDR1 is SGHNT, CDR2 YYREEE (reference sequence). CDR3 bases: TGTGCCAGCAGCTTGGGAGGAGGCGATAGCAATCAGCCCCAGCATTTT. Translated, it gives CASSLGGGDSNQPQHF. The entire variable domain, with the rest obtained from reference TRBV5-4 and TRBJ1-5, is as follows: ETGVTQSPTHLIKTRGQQVTLRCSSQSGHNTVSWYQQALGQGPQFIFQYYREEENGRGNFPPRFSGLQFPNYSSELNVNALELDDSALYLCASSLGGGDSNQPQHFGDGTRLSIL.

In its sample, this clone was seen a few times. The chain combines TRBV6-1 with TRBJ2-2, with TRBD2 identical over 8 bases. The CDR3 totals 16 residues. CDR1 MNHNS and CDR2 SASEGT come from the germline V gene. J lost 5 bases, V lost 3 bases, and 8 bases had no gene match. In DNA, the CDR3 is TGTGCCAGCAGTGAGTCGGGGGGGCCGTCGACCGGGGAGCTGTTTTTT. Amino acid sequence: CASSESGGPSTGELFF.

This clone has a handful of counts. The chain is built from TRBV28 and TRBJ2-1; TRBD2 is a possible D gene (6 bases). Looked up from germline, CDR1 is MDHEN and CDR2 is SYDVKM. This CDR3 contains 15 residues. Trimming took 7 bases from V and 0 from J, leaving 13 bases between them. The CDR3 loop reads CASISDGSSYNEQFF. The DNA for the CDR3 is TGTGCCAGCATCTCGGACGGGAGCTCCTACAATGAGCAGTTCTTC. The whole variable domain, remainder taken from reference TRBV28 and TRBJ2-1, is DVKVTQSSRYLVKRTGEKVFLECVQDMDHENMFWYRQDPGLGLRLIYFSYDVKMKEKGDIPEGYSVSREKKERFSLILESASTNQTSMYLCASISDGSSYNEQFFGPGTRLTVL.

This clone has a handful of counts. The chain is built from TRBV11-2 and TRBJ1-4, with TRBD1 identical over 9 bases. CDR1 and CDR2 from the germline V gene are SGHAT and FQNNGV. The CDR3 has 13 residues. V was pared by 8 bases and J by 8 bases, with 6 bases of the junction left unmatched. CDR3 nucleotide sequence: TGTGCCAGCTTAGGGACAGGGAGGGAAAAACTGTTTTTT. Translation: CASLGTGREKLFF.